This entry lists 8 T cell receptor beta chains sequenced from one sample in a study of neurological immune-mediated disorders. TCRdb used MiXCR to reprocess the 5' RACE reads, holding one entry per CDR3 protein. Of about 40,000 distinct CDR3 sequences listed, about 14% were seen once; the top ten hold around 27%. The sequencing sample was made of PBMCs. The receptors shown here come from a woman between 50 and 59 years old with HTLV-1-associated myelopathy (HAM/TSP).

In this sample, this clonotype turned up once. A single base separates this from a much larger clone, so it may be a read error. The V gene is TRBV27, the J gene TRBJ2-7; D unclear. The V and J ends lost 3 bases and 0 bases respectively, with 12 bases between them. Germline CDR1 reads MNHEY; CDR2 reads SMNVEV (reference sequence). The CDR3 loop spans 15 amino acids. CDR3 sequence (DNA): TGTGCCAGCAGTTTCGGGCGGAGATTCTCCTACGAGCAGTACTTC. It yields the protein CASSFGRRFSYEQYF.

This clonotype has at least ten counts. The CDR3 reads CSARGRTENSPLHF. The CDR3 DNA is TGCAGTGCTAGAGGGAGGACAGAAAATTCACCCCTCCACTTT. V gene TRBV20-1 combines with J gene TRBJ1-6; D is perhaps TRBD1 (6 bases). CDR3 length: 14 residues. Trimming removed 1 base at V and 7 bases at J, with 11 bases between. Germline CDR1 is DFQATT and CDR2 is SNEGSKA (reference sequence).

The table lists this clonotype with many counts. The chain joins TRBV18 to TRBJ2-7, with 9 bases that match TRBD1. The CDR3 has 16 residues. CDR1 is KGHSH, CDR2 LQKENI, per germline. Trimming at V came to 0 bases and at J to 2 bases, leaving 5 bases not matched to a gene. The CDR3 DNA reads TGTGCCAGCTCACCACCTTCGGGACAGGGCACCTACGAGCAGTACTTC. Translation: CASSPPSGQGTYEQYF.

There are many counts of this clonotype. The chain links TRBV5-1 to TRBJ1-4, with D maybe TRBD1 (5 bases). Trimming shortened V by 1 base and J by 8 bases, and 15 bases separated the two germline ends. Germline values: CDR1 SGHRS, CDR2 YFSETQ. The CDR3 spans 15 residues. The CDR3 loop is CASSLRGVNEEKLFF. The CDR3 coding sequence is TGCGCCAGCAGCTTGCGAGGGGTAAATGAGGAAAAACTGTTTTTT.

This clonotype was detected many times. The chain joins TRBV27 to TRBJ2-3, with 10 bases that match TRBD1. The CDR3 spans 13 residues. CDR1 MNHEY and CDR2 SMNVEV come from the germline V gene (reference sequence). V was clipped by 5 bases and J by 8 bases; unmatched bases: 4. CDR3 bases: TGTGCCAGCAGTGAGACAGGGGGCGTTACGCAGTATTTT. It yields the protein CASSETGGVTQYF.

This clonotype was detected ten times or more. The rearrangement links TRBV7-9 to TRBJ2-1, with 8 bases aligning to TRBD2. The CDR3 consists of 15 residues. Germline values: CDR1 SEHNR, CDR2 FQNEAQ (reference sequence). Unmatched junction bases numbered 4, after V lost 5 bases and J lost 1 base. The CDR3 region has the DNA TGTGCCAGCAGCCCCCAGCGGGGGTCCTACAATGAGCAGTTCTTC. Its translation is CASSPQRGSYNEQFF.

As regards this clonotype: A much more abundant neighbour one base away suggests this may be a read error. The chain joins TRBV9 to TRBJ1-2; the D gene is possibly TRBD1 (6 bases). CDR3 length: 13 amino acids. CDR1 and CDR2 from the germline V gene are SGDLS and YYNGEE. V lost 4 bases and J 8 bases, leaving 15 bases between the germline ends. In DNA, the CDR3 is TGTGCCAGCAGCCAAATGAATAGGGGGGGCTACACCTTC. It translates to CASSQMNRGGYTF.

This clonotype was counted many times. J is TRBJ2-5 and V is TRBV12-3 or TRBV12-4; 11 positions match TRBD2. The CDR3 runs to 16 residues. Trimming at V came to 4 bases and at J to 4 bases, leaving 8 bases not matched to a gene. This CDR3 is CASSWRLAGIRETQYF. Written as DNA, the CDR3 is TGTGCCAGCAGTTGGAGACTAGCGGGAATCCGAGAGACCCAGTACTTC.